What follows is one T cell receptor (beta chain) and its context. These data come from a study of T cells in narcolepsy. This CDR3 is 15 amino acids long. With 4 bases clipped from V and 0 bases from J, the junction kept 5 bases outside the gene matches. Germline loops: CDR1 MNHEY, CDR2 SMNVEV (reference sequence). The repertoire was sequenced with immunoSEQ multiplex PCR; TCRdb's copy has only in-frame clones and lacks some. This sample has more than 20,000 clones, with under 95% found just once. This TCR was recovered from a human donor with narcolepsy. The rearrangement uses TRBV27 and TRBJ1-1, with 7 bases lining up with TRBD1. Sequences were obtained from CD45RA- memory CD4+ T cells from PBMCs. The CDR3 here is CASSSFRGVNTEAFF. As DNA, the CDR3 is TGTGCCAGCAGTTCCTTCAGGGGGGTGAACACTGAAGCTTTCTTT.